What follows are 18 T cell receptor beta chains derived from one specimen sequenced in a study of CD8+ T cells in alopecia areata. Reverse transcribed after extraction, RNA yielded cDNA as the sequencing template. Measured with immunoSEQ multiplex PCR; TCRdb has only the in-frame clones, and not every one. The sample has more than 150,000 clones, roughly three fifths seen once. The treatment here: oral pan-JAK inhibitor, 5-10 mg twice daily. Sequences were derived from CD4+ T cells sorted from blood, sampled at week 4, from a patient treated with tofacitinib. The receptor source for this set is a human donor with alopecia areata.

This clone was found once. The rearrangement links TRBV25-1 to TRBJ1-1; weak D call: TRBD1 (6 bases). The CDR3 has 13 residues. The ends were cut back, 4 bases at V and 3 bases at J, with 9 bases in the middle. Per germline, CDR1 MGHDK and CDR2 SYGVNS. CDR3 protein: CASSGQGYTEAFF. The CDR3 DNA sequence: TGTGCCAGCAGTGGTCAGGGGTACACTGAAGCTTTCTTT.

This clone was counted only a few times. The CDR3 here is CASSLTGGSSYEQYF. The CDR3 DNA sequence: TGTGCCAGCAGTTTAACTGGGGGGAGCTCCTACGAGCAGTACTTC. V gene TRBV27 combines with J gene TRBJ2-7; a possible D gene is TRBD2 (6 bases). Germline assignment: CDR1 MNHEY and CDR2 SMNVEV (reference sequence). CDR3 length equals 15 residues. The V and J ends lost 2 bases and 0 bases respectively, with 11 bases between them.

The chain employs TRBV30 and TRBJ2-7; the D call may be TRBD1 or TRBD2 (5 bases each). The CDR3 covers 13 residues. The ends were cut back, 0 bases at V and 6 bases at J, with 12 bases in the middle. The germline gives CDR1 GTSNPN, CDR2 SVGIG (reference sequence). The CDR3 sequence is CAWSVSAGTEQYF. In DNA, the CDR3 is TGTGCCTGGAGTGTTTCGGCAGGGACCGAGCAGTACTTC.

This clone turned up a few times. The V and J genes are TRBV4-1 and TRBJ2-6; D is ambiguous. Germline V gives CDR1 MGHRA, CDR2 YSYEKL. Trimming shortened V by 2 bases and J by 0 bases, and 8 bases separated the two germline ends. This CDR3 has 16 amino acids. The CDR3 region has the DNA TGCGCCAGCAGCCAACACCTCCTCTCTGGGGCCAACGTCCTGACTTTC. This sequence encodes CASSQHLLSGANVLTF.

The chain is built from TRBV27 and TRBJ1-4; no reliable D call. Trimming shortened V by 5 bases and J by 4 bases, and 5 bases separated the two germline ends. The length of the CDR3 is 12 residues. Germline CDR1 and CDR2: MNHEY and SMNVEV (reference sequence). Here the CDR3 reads CASSRINEKLFF. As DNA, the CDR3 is TGTGCCAGCAGTCGCATTAATGAAAAACTGTTTTTT.

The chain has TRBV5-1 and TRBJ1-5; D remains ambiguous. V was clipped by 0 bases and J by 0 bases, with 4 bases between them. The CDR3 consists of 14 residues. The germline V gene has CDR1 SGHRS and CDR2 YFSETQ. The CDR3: CASSLGSSNQPQHF. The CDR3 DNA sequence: TGCGCCAGCAGCTTGGGGAGTAGCAATCAGCCCCAGCATTTT.

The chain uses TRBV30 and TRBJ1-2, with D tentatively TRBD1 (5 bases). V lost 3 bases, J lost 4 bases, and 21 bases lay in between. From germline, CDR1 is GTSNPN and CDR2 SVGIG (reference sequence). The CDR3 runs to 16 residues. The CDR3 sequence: CAWRASRQPRGYGYTF. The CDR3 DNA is TGTGCCTGGAGGGCGTCGAGACAGCCAAGAGGCTATGGCTACACCTTC.

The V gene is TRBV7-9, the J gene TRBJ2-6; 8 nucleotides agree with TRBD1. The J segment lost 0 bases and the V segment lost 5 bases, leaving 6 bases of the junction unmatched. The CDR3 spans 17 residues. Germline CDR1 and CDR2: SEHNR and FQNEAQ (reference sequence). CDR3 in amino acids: CASSAGTGFSGANVLTF. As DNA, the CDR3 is TGTGCCAGCAGCGCAGGGACAGGATTCTCTGGGGCCAACGTCCTGACTTTC. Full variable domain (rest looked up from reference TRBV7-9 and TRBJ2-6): DTGVSQNPRHKITKRGQNVTFRCDPISEHNRLYWYRQTLGQGPEFLTYFQNEAQLEKSRLLSDRFSAERPKGSFSTLEIQRTEQGDSAMYLCASSAGTGFSGANVLTFGAGSRLTVL.

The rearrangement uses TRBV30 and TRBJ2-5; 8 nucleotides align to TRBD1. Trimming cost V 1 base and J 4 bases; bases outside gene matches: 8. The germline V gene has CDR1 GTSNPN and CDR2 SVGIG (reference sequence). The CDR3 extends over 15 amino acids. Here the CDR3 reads CAWSEDRAGRETQYF. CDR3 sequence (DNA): TGTGCCTGGAGTGAGGACAGGGCAGGTCGAGAGACCCAGTACTTC.

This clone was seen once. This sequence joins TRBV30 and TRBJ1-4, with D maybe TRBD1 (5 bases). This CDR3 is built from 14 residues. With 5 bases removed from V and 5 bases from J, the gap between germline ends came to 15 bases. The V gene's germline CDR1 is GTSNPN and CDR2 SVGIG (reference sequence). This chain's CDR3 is CAWATPGPNEKLFF. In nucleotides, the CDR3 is TGTGCCTGGGCTACTCCGGGGCCAAATGAAAAACTGTTTTTT.

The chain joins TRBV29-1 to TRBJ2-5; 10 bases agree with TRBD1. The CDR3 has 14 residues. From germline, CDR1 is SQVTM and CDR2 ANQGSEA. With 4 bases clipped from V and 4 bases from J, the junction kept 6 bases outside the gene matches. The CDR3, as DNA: TGCAGCGTTGCGGAGACAGGGGGCTCAGAGACCCAGTACTTC. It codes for CSVAETGGSETQYF.

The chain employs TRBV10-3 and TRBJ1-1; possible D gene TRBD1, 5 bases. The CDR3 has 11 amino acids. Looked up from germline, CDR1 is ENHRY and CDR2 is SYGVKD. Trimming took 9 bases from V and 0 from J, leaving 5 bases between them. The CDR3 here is CAIGVNTEAFF. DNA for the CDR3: TGTGCCATAGGGGTGAACACTGAAGCTTTCTTT.

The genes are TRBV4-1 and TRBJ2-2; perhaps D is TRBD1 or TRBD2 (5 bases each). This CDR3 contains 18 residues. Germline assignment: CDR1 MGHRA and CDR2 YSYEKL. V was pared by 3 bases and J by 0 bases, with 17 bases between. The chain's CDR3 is CASSHEGSTYANTGELFF. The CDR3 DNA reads TGCGCCAGCAGCCACGAGGGGAGCACCTACGCGAACACCGGGGAGCTGTTTTTT.

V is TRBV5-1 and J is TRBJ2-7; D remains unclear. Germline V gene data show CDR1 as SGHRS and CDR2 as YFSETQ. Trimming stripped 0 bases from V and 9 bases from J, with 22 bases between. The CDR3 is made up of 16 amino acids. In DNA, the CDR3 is TGCGCCAGCAGCTTGGGCTCTGAGGTCGCCCAAGGTCGGCAGTACTTC. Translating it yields CASSLGSEVAQGRQYF.

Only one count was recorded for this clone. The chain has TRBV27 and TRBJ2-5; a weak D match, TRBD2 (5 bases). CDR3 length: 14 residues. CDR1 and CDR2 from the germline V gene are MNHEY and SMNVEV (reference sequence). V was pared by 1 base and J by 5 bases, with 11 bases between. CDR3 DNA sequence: TGTGCCAGCAGTTTATATAGCGCGTCGGAGACCCAGTACTTC. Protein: CASSLYSASETQYF.

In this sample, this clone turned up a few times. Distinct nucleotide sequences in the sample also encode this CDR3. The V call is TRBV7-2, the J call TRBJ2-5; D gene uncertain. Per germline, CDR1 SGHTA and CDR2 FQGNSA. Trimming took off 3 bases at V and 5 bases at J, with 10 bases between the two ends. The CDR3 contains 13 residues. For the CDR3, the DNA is TGTGCCAGCAGCTTCCAAGGGCGCGAGACCCAGTACTTC. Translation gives CASSFQGRETQYF.

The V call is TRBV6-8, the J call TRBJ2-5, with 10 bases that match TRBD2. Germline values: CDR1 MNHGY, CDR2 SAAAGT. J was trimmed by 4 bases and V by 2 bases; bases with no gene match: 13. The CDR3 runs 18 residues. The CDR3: CASSYPLAGVRGGETQYF. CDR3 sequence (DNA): TGTGCCAGCAGTTACCCTCTAGCGGGGGTCCGCGGGGGAGAGACCCAGTACTTC.

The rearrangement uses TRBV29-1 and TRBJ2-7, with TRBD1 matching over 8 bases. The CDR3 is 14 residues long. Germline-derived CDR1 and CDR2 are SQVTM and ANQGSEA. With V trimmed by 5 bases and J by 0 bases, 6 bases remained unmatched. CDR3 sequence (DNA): TGCAGCGTTCGATGGGACAGGTACTCCTACGAGCAGTACTTC. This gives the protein CSVRWDRYSYEQYF.